Each of the 20 T cell receptor beta chains below was sequenced from the same sample in a study of T cell responses to AZD1222 COVID-19 vaccine. The data were produced by immunoSEQ multiplex PCR, yet TCRdb's version contains in-frame clones alone and is incomplete. There are some 140,000 clones in the sample; about 91% occur only once, and 1.9% lies in the top ten. The sample in question was peripheral blood, obtained 28 days after the second AZD1222 dose. The receptors stem from an adult who received the AZD1222 COVID-19 vaccine.

V and J are TRBV6-5 and TRBJ2-2; TRBD1 matches 7 bases. The CDR3 has 14 amino acids. The trim removed 6 bases at V and 5 bases at J, leaving 6 bases unmatched. Looked up from germline, CDR1 is MNHEY and CDR2 is SVGAGI. The CDR3 reads CASRFQGDTGELFF. The DNA of the CDR3 is TGTGCCAGCAGATTCCAGGGGGATACCGGGGAGCTGTTTTTT.

This clone appeared once. No DNA is shown, since the ends of the CDR3 on it are uncertain; the CDR3 is the one TCRdb lists. The V call is TRBV27, the J call TRBJ2-2; TRBD1, as called in the table, went unchecked against the DNA. The CDR3 is 17 residues long, counting both termini. CDR1 MNHEY and CDR2 SMNVEV come from the germline V gene (reference sequence). The CDR3: CASSSSGTGDRSGELFF.

The chain recombines TRBV5-1 with TRBJ1-2; the D is unclear. The CDR3 consists of 18 residues. V was trimmed by 0 bases and J by 1 base, leaving 19 bases between them. From germline, CDR1 is SGHRS and CDR2 YFSETQ. CDR3 amino acids: CASSLAPSRAVNNYGYTF. CDR3 nucleotides: TGCGCCAGCAGCTTGGCGCCCTCGAGGGCCGTCAATAACTATGGCTACACCTTC.

J is TRBJ2-7 and V is TRBV30; D not certain. CDR1 is GTSNPN and CDR2 is SVGIG in the germline V gene (reference sequence). Trimming took 5 bases from V and 0 from J, leaving 11 bases between them. The CDR3 contains 13 residues. The CDR3 DNA reads as TGTGCCTGGTGGCAGCCGAGCTCCTACGAGCAGTACTTC. Translated: CAWWQPSSYEQYF.

J is TRBJ1-6 and V is TRBV6-2 or TRBV6-3, with D hard to call. This CDR3 is 14 amino acids long. The V end lost 3 bases, the J end lost 5 bases, and 8 bases lay between the germline ends. Germline CDR1 and CDR2: MNHEY and SVGEGT. The CDR3 region is CASSYWTDNSPLHF. Written as DNA, the CDR3 is TGTGCCAGCAGTTATTGGACGGATAATTCACCCCTCCACTTT.

V gene TRBV6-2 or TRBV6-3 combines with J gene TRBJ1-1; D ambiguous. CDR3 size: 12 residues. Germline V gene data show CDR1 as MNHEY and CDR2 as SVGEGT. The V end was cut by 3 bases, the J end by 11 bases, with 13 bases between. This CDR3 is CASSYLETTAFF. The CDR3 DNA follows: TGTGCCAGCAGTTATCTCGAGACGACGGCTTTCTTT.

The V gene is TRBV4-1, the J gene TRBJ1-2; 8 nucleotides agree with TRBD1. Per germline, CDR1 MGHRA and CDR2 YSYEKL. The CDR3 spans 15 residues. J was trimmed by 6 bases and V by 0 bases; bases with no gene match: 6. Written as DNA, the CDR3 is TGCGCCAGCAGCCAAGAATCTTGGACAGGGAATGGCTACACCTTC. This codes for CASSQESWTGNGYTF.

CDR3 coding DNA: TGCGCCAGCAGCCACGTGCTCTCTGGGGCCAACGTCCTGACTTTC. It translates to CASSHVLSGANVLTF. The chain links TRBV4-1 to TRBJ2-6; no clear D. The germline V gene encodes CDR1 MGHRA and CDR2 YSYEKL. CDR3 length: 15 amino acids. V was trimmed by 3 bases and J by 0 bases, leaving 6 bases between them.

The rearrangement joins TRBV6-5 to TRBJ1-4; 8 bases line up with TRBD1. The CDR3 length is 14 residues. From germline, CDR1 is MNHEY and CDR2 SVGAGI. With V trimmed by 6 bases and J by 7 bases, 7 bases remained unmatched. The CDR3 sequence is CASRTTGAGEKLFF. The CDR3 coding sequence is TGTGCCAGCAGGACGACAGGGGCGGGTGAAAAACTGTTTTTT.

This clone has more than one count but fewer than ten. The rearrangement uses TRBV12-2 and TRBJ1-4; no DNA check was done on the table's D call, TRBD1. TRBV12-2 is deemed a pseudogene. The CDR3 is 16 amino acids. CDR3 residues: CASRWDRFGANEKLFF. The CDR3 DNA reads as TGTGCAAGTCGCTGGGACAGGTTTGGGGCTAATGAAAAACTGTTTTTT.

The rearrangement joins TRBV19 to TRBJ1-5, with D uncertain. This CDR3 is 15 amino acids long. CDR1 LNHDA and CDR2 SQIVND come from the germline V gene (reference sequence). V was trimmed by 5 bases and J by 0 bases, leaving 11 bases between them. Here the CDR3 DNA reads TGTGCCAGTAGTCCCTGGACGGATAGCAATCAGCCCCAGCATTTT. Its protein product is CASSPWTDSNQPQHF.

V is TRBV4-2 and J is TRBJ1-4, with TRBD1 matching 7 bases. From germline, CDR1 is LGHNA and CDR2 YNFKEQ. The V gene end was trimmed by 3 bases and the J gene end by 4 bases; junction bases not matched to a gene: 8. The CDR3 extends over 16 amino acids. In nucleotides, the CDR3 is TGTGCCAGCAGCCATGCTGCCGGGACAGTTAATGAAAAACTGTTTTTT. Its translation: CASSHAAGTVNEKLFF.

The rearrangement links TRBV5-1 to TRBJ2-2; D uncertain. Germline-derived CDR1 and CDR2 are SGHRS and YFSETQ. The CDR3 contains 14 residues. The V and J ends lost 0 bases and 6 bases respectively, with 9 bases between them. The CDR3 protein is CASSLEVRAGELFF. For the CDR3, the DNA is TGCGCCAGCAGCTTGGAGGTTCGGGCCGGGGAGCTGTTTTTT.

This chain joins TRBV30 and TRBJ1-1, with a weak D call TRBD1 (5 bases). This CDR3 has 15 amino acids. Trimming shortened V by 2 bases and J by 2 bases, and 15 bases separated the two germline ends. Germline CDR1 and CDR2: GTSNPN and SVGIG (reference sequence). CDR3 bases: TGTGCCTGGAGTACGGACCACCGGGGCAACACTGAAGCTTTCTTT. It translates to CAWSTDHRGNTEAFF.

The chain employs TRBV5-1 and TRBJ2-3; 8 bases are shared with TRBD2. The CDR3 extends over 18 amino acids. From germline, CDR1 is SGHRS and CDR2 YFSETQ. Germline trimming cut 3 bases from V and 4 bases from J; bases unmatched to any gene: 16. Written as DNA, the CDR3 is TGCGCCAGCAGCTCCGGCTGGGGTGACGGGACTAGTGCAGATACGCAGTATTTT. Protein: CASSSGWGDGTSADTQYF.

In its sample, this clone was seen once. The V call is TRBV11-2, the J call TRBJ1-2; D is possibly TRBD1 (6 bases). Trimming stripped 5 bases from V and 7 bases from J, with 20 bases between. The CDR3 is 15 amino acids. Germline V gives CDR1 SGHAT, CDR2 FQNNGV. This chain's CDR3 is CASSPPAVGALGYTF. The CDR3 nucleotides are TGTGCCAGCAGCCCCCCCGCGGTGGGGGCGCTTGGCTACACCTTC.

This sequence joins TRBV12-3 or TRBV12-4 and TRBJ1-5, with a weak D call TRBD1 (6 bases). This CDR3 contains 12 residues. Trimming took 7 bases from V and 9 from J, leaving 13 bases between them. CDR3 protein: CASTLGTPPQHF. DNA of the CDR3: TGTGCCAGCACCCTCGGGACACCGCCCCAGCATTTT.

On this clone: The same CDR3 also results from other DNA sequences found in this sample. V usage is TRBV4-1 and J usage is TRBJ2-7; the D gene is possibly TRBD2 (5 bases). This CDR3 is built from 15 residues. Trimming removed 1 base at V and 0 bases at J, with 10 bases between. Germline CDR1 MGHRA, CDR2 YSYEKL. CDR3 protein: CASSQGLASSYEQYV. The CDR3 coding sequence is TGCGCCAGCAGCCAAGGCTTAGCGAGCTCCTACGAGCAGTACGTC.

This clone was observed once. This chain joins TRBV30 and TRBJ1-6, with D uncertain. Per the germline V gene, CDR1 is GTSNPN and CDR2 is SVGIG (reference sequence). The CDR3 contains 13 residues. The V gene lost 0 bases and the J gene lost 10 bases, with 10 bases spanning the gap. Written as DNA, the CDR3 is TGTGCCTGGAGTGTAAATACAGACTCACCCCTCCACTTT. This codes for CAWSVNTDSPLHF.

V and J are TRBV16 and TRBJ1-2, with D perhaps matching TRBD1 (6 bases). V lost 1 base and J 3 bases, leaving 12 bases between the germline ends. The germline V gene has CDR1 KGHSY and CDR2 FQNENV. The CDR3 extends over 15 amino acids. In DNA, the CDR3 is TGTGCCAGCAGCCAATTTCCACAGGGCCACTATGGCTACACCTTC. It codes for CASSQFPQGHYGYTF. Combining the CDR3 with reference TRBV16 and TRBJ1-2 gives the whole variable domain GEEVAQTPKHLVRGEGQKAKLYCAPIKGHSYVFWYQQVLKNEFKFLISFQNENVFDETGMPKERFSAKCLPNSPCSLEIQATKLEDSAVYFCASSQFPQGHYGYTFGSGTRLTVV.